The 9 T cell receptor beta chains listed next were all sequenced from one sample in a study of blood T cell repertoires in COVID-19. The method was immunoSEQ multiplex PCR; TCRdb's version includes in-frame clones alone and lacks a portion of them. The sample has 81,000 or so clones, 89% seen once; the top ten hold about 12%. Sequencing used peripheral blood. The receptors stem from an older man with active or convalescent COVID-19.

DNA of the CDR3: TGTGCCAGCAGCTACCGAGGGGGCGGAGGGGAGCTGTTTTTT. Protein: CASSYRGGGGELFF. The chain recombines TRBV11-3 with TRBJ2-2; 7 bases fit TRBD1. Germline V gives CDR1 SGHNT, CDR2 YENEEA. V shed 4 bases and J 8 bases; nucleotides not matched to a gene: 7. The CDR3 has 14 amino acids.

The genes are TRBV4-3 and TRBJ1-6; 9 positions agree with TRBD1. The V gene's germline CDR1 is LGHNA and CDR2 YSLEER. V dropped 0 bases and J dropped 10; count of bases not matched to a gene: 10. The CDR3 is 17 residues long. CDR3 in DNA: TGCGCCAGCAGCCAAGATTGGAGGGGGACAGGGAGATCACCCCTCCACTTT. Encoded protein: CASSQDWRGTGRSPLHF.

This chain joins TRBV30 and TRBJ2-3; the D gene is possibly TRBD1 (7 bases). With 4 bases removed from V and 4 bases from J, the gap between germline ends came to 15 bases. CDR3 size: 14 residues. Germline CDR1 GTSNPN, CDR2 SVGIG (reference sequence). In DNA form, the CDR3 reads TGTGCCTGGATGGAGGGGGCAAGTGCAGATACGCAGTATTTT. Translation: CAWMEGASADTQYF.

This clone was counted a single time. The chain employs TRBV6-2 or TRBV6-3 and TRBJ1-2; perhaps TRBD1 as D (5 bases). The germline V gene has CDR1 MNHEY and CDR2 SVGEGT. V was pared by 0 bases and J by 1 base, with 6 bases between. The CDR3 has 14 amino acids. CDR3 protein: CASSYSDSNYGYTF. The CDR3 region has the DNA TGTGCCAGCAGTTACTCCGACAGTAACTATGGCTACACCTTC.

The chain has TRBV9 and TRBJ1-2; D is perhaps TRBD1 (6 bases). Trimming stripped 4 bases from V and 6 bases from J, with 16 bases between. Germline values: CDR1 SGDLS, CDR2 YYNGEE. The CDR3 is 14 amino acids. CDR3 loop: CASSLTGGINGYTF. CDR3 nucleotide sequence: TGTGCCAGCAGCCTGACAGGCGGAATCAATGGCTACACCTTC.

V and J are TRBV19 and TRBJ1-4, with D unresolved. Trimming pared 5 bases from V and 10 bases from J, leaving 11 bases between. This CDR3 region has 12 residues. Germline CDR1 LNHDA, CDR2 SQIVND (reference sequence). CDR3 amino acids: CASSLVGGKLFF. The CDR3 bases are TGTGCCAGTAGTTTGGTAGGCGGAAAACTGTTTTTT.

The genes are TRBV28 and TRBJ1-2; no clear D. The germline gives CDR1 MDHEN, CDR2 SYDVKM. This CDR3 spans 14 amino acids. The ends were cut back, 8 bases at V and 2 bases at J, with 15 bases in the middle. The chain's CDR3 is CASGRTSSNYGYTF. CDR3 in DNA: TGTGCCAGCGGTCGGACTTCATCGAACTATGGCTACACCTTC.

This rearrangement joins TRBV5-1 to TRBJ2-2; TRBD2 is a possible D gene (7 bases). Trimming left V 4 bases short and J 5 bases short, with 12 bases between. This CDR3 is 14 amino acids long. Germline V CDR1 and CDR2: SGHRS, YFSETQ. This CDR3 is CASSSGTYTGELFF. The DNA for the CDR3 is TGCGCCAGCAGCAGCGGGACATATACCGGGGAGCTGTTTTTT.

The chain carries TRBV7-2 and TRBJ2-7; D unclear. V was clipped by 1 base and J by 1 base, with 8 bases between them. In germline, CDR1 is SGHTA, CDR2 FQGNSA. CDR3 length: 14 amino acids. The CDR3 DNA follows: TGTGCCAGCAGCTTAGGCGTAGATTCCTACGAGCAGTACTTC. It yields the protein CASSLGVDSYEQYF. Full variable domain (remainder filled in from reference TRBV7-2 and TRBJ2-7): GAGVSQSPSNKVTEKGKDVELRCDPISGHTALYWYRQSLGQGLEFLIYFQGNSAPDKSGLPSDRFSAERTGGSVSTLTIQRTQQEDSAVYLCASSLGVDSYEQYFGPGTRLTVT.